The 29 T cell receptor beta chains in this list originate from one sample, sequenced in a study of blood T cell repertoires in COVID-19 (dated by TCRdb to 2020 to 2021). Library construction relied on the immunoSEQ multiplex PCR assay. The source is immuneACCESS, and TCRdb retained only in-frame sequences with V and J called. Part of the clones is not carried over; for the studies checked, unresolved V genes explain less than half of this, and the remainder is unexplained. The sample includes roughly 200,000 clones, with approximately 89% observed a single time. Approximately 2.3% of the sample is in the top ten clones. The sample was PBMCs or T cells enriched from blood (not recorded which). The source of these receptors is a woman between 40 and 50 years old with acute COVID-19.

This chain uses TRBV6-4 with TRBJ2-3, with 11 positions matching TRBD2. In germline, CDR1 is MRHNA, CDR2 SNTAGT. CDR3 length: 15 amino acids. After removal of 6 bases from V and 7 bases from J, the junction contained 9 bases not matched to a gene. The CDR3, as DNA: TGTGCCAGCAGCCCGGGACTAGCGGCCGGCAATACGCAGTATTTT. Translation: CASSPGLAAGNTQYF.

The gene calls are TRBV7-9 and TRBJ1-2, with a weak D call TRBD1 (6 bases). V lost 2 bases, J lost 6 bases, and 10 bases lay in between. From germline, CDR1 is SEHNR and CDR2 FQNEAQ (reference sequence). The CDR3 has 13 residues. This CDR3 is CASSLLQGHGYTF. The CDR3 DNA follows: TGTGCCAGCAGCTTATTACAGGGCCATGGCTACACCTTC. The full variable domain, its missing parts supplied by reference TRBV7-9 and TRBJ1-2, is DTGVSQNPRHKITKRGQNVTFRCDPISEHNRLYWYRQTLGQGPEFLTYFQNEAQLEKSRLLSDRFSAERPKGSFSTLEIQRTEQGDSAMYLCASSLLQGHGYTFGSGTRLTVV.

The chain links TRBV7-2 to TRBJ1-1; D uncertain. CDR1 SGHTA and CDR2 FQGNSA come from the germline V gene. This CDR3 spans 15 amino acids. Deletions cut 1 base from V and 7 bases from J, with 16 bases between. DNA of the CDR3: TGTGCCAGCAGCTTAGAGGTACGTCCCGGGGTTGAAGCTTTCTTT. Translated: CASSLEVRPGVEAFF.

The chain carries TRBV2 and TRBJ2-1; 11 positions match TRBD2. The CDR3 contains 15 residues. Looked up from germline, CDR1 is SNHLY and CDR2 is FYNNEI. V lost 6 bases and J lost 7; bases outside the gene matches: 8. The CDR3 spells CASSSTSGGPNEQFF. The CDR3 bases are TGTGCCAGCAGCTCTACTAGCGGGGGACCTAATGAGCAGTTCTTC.

The chain recombines TRBV7-2 with TRBJ2-1; a possible D gene is TRBD2 (5 bases). The germline V gene encodes CDR1 SGHTA and CDR2 FQGNSA. The CDR3 has 15 amino acids. V lost 6 bases, J lost 0 bases, and 12 bases lay in between. The DNA for the CDR3 is TGTGCCAGCAGTCGCGGACTCAGCTCCTACAATGAGCAGTTCTTC. This sequence encodes CASSRGLSSYNEQFF.

The chain joins TRBV5-1 to TRBJ1-1; D gene uncertain. Trimming took 0 bases from V and 7 from J, leaving 13 bases between them. The germline CDR1 and CDR2 sequences are SGHRS and YFSETQ. The CDR3 length is 14 residues. CDR3 in amino acids: CASSLDQPRSEAFF. The DNA of the CDR3 is TGCGCCAGCAGCTTGGACCAGCCCCGGAGTGAAGCTTTCTTT.

The chain joins TRBV30 to TRBJ2-3; the D is unclear. V was cut by 1 base and J by 5 bases, with 4 bases left in between. Germline CDR1 and CDR2: GTSNPN and SVGIG (reference sequence). The CDR3 length is 11 residues. CDR3: CAWSGRDTQYF. In DNA, the CDR3 is TGTGCCTGGAGTGGTCGAGATACGCAGTATTTT. Based on the CDR3 plus reference TRBV30 and TRBJ2-3, the full variable domain is SQTIHQWPATLVQPVGSPLSLECTVEGTSNPNLYWYRQAAGRGLQLLFYSVGIGQISSEVPQNLSASRPQDRQFILSSKKLLLSDSGFYLCAWSGRDTQYFGPGTRLTVL.

The chain employs TRBV7-6 and TRBJ1-6, with D uncertain. CDR1 is SGHVS, CDR2 FNYEAQ, per germline. The CDR3 consists of 15 residues. V gave up 5 bases and J gave up 0 bases, with 8 bases separating them. Written as DNA, the CDR3 is TGTGCCAGCAGCGAGAGAACCTCCTATAATTCACCCCTCCACTTT. It specifies CASSERTSYNSPLHF.

The chain uses TRBV3-1 (or the pseudogene TRBV3-2) and TRBJ1-6; D gene uncertain. This CDR3 has 15 residues. The ends were cut back, 4 bases at V and 6 bases at J, with 13 bases in the middle. Germline V CDR1 and CDR2: LGHDT, YNNKEL (reference sequence). CDR3 bases: TGTGCCAGCAGCCCTCGAGCGGGGTTTAATTCACCCCTCCACTTT. It is translated as CASSPRAGFNSPLHF.

Written as DNA, the CDR3 is TGTGCCAGCAGCTTAGCGCTAAGGGGAAGTCAGCCCCAGCATTTT. It translates to CASSLALRGSQPQHF. The chain couples TRBV7-8 to TRBJ1-5; possibly TRBD1 for D (5 bases). Germline loops: CDR1 SGHVS, CDR2 FQNEAQ. This CDR3 has 15 amino acids. Trimming took off 0 bases at V and 6 bases at J, with 12 bases between the two ends.

V and J are TRBV19 and TRBJ1-2; 8 nucleotides match TRBD1. Germline CDR1 is LNHDA and CDR2 is SQIVND (reference sequence). The CDR3 contains 14 residues. Trimming cost V 7 bases and J 3 bases; bases outside gene matches: 7. The CDR3 loop is CASNLRDRYYGYTF. The CDR3 DNA reads TGTGCCAGTAACCTCAGGGACAGGTACTATGGCTACACCTTC.

The V and J genes are TRBV28 and TRBJ1-1; D is unclear. V gave up 5 bases and J gave up 5 bases, with 21 bases separating them. CDR3 length equals 16 residues. CDR1 is MDHEN and CDR2 is SYDVKM in the germline V gene. CDR3 sequence reads: CASSPPLPGRGTEAFF. CDR3 nucleotide sequence: TGTGCCAGCAGTCCCCCCCTCCCGGGGAGAGGGACTGAAGCTTTCTTT.

V usage is TRBV18 and J usage is TRBJ2-5; D possibly corresponds to TRBD1 (6 bases). Germline lookup yields CDR1 KGHSH and CDR2 LQKENI. With 1 base removed from V and 4 bases from J, the gap between germline ends came to 10 bases. This CDR3 region has 14 residues. The CDR3 protein is CASSPLGQRETQYF. CDR3 bases: TGTGCCAGCTCACCACTAGGACAGCGAGAGACCCAGTACTTC.

V usage is TRBV11-3 and J usage is TRBJ1-1, with a weak D call TRBD1 (5 bases). This CDR3 is built from 13 residues. Trimming removed 5 bases at V and 1 base at J, with 8 bases between. The germline V gene encodes CDR1 SGHNT and CDR2 YENEEA. In nucleotides, the CDR3 is TGTGCCAGCAGCCAGGGCGGGAACACTGAAGCTTTCTTT. It encodes CASSQGGNTEAFF.

The chain carries TRBV6-5 and TRBJ2-7, with 9 bases fitting TRBD1. Germline CDR1 and CDR2: MNHEY and SVGAGI. Trimming removed 5 bases from V and 5 bases from J; junction bases left unmatched: 1. The CDR3 runs to 12 residues. CDR3 loop: CASSRTGDEQYF. The DNA for the CDR3 is TGTGCCAGCAGTCGGACAGGGGACGAGCAGTACTTC.

The CDR3 coding sequence is TGTGCCAGCTCGGAAACCGGGTACTCTGAAGCTTTCTTT. It codes for CASSETGYSEAFF. The V call is TRBV18, the J call TRBJ1-1, with D hard to call. Between the trimmed V and J ends, which lost 6 bases and 6 bases, there was a span of 14 bases. CDR1 and CDR2 from the germline V gene are KGHSH and LQKENI. The CDR3 consists of 13 residues.

V is TRBV7-3 and J is TRBJ2-2; D not certain. Germline values: CDR1 SGHTA, CDR2 FQGTGA. The ends were cut back, 0 bases at V and 3 bases at J, with 5 bases in the middle. The CDR3 loop spans 14 amino acids. The CDR3 region has the DNA TGTGCCAGCAGCTTAACTCGCGACACCGGGGAGCTGTTTTTT. This translates into CASSLTRDTGELFF.

The chain uses TRBV4-2 and TRBJ2-1; TRBD2 aligns across 8 bases. V lost 0 bases to trimming and J lost 7 bases; unmatched junction nucleotides: 11. The CDR3 runs 17 residues. Germline CDR1 LGHNA, CDR2 YNFKEQ. CDR3 amino acids: CASSQEQASGGRNEQFF. CDR3 coding DNA: TGTGCCAGCAGCCAAGAACAGGCCAGCGGGGGTCGAAATGAGCAGTTCTTC.

The gene calls are TRBV6-2 or TRBV6-3 and TRBJ2-1; 10 bases align to TRBD2. V gave up 4 bases and J gave up 2 bases; unmatched junction bases: 2. Germline values: CDR1 MNHEY, CDR2 SVGEGT. CDR3 length: 15 residues. The CDR3 DNA follows: TGTGCCAGCAGTTCTAGCGGGAGTCCCTACAATGAGCAGTTCTTC. Its translation: CASSSSGSPYNEQFF.

The gene calls are TRBV5-1 and TRBJ1-3; 8 bases line up with TRBD1. Germline CDR1 and CDR2: SGHRS and YFSETQ. This CDR3 has 15 residues. Trimming took 4 bases from V and 0 from J; bases not matched to a gene: 3. The CDR3 protein is CASSGTGGSGNTIYF. CDR3 sequence (DNA): TGCGCCAGCAGCGGGACAGGCGGCTCTGGAAACACCATATATTTT.

In regard to this clone: A junction end diverges from the germline sequence, so it may reflect a read error. V gene TRBV28 combines with J gene TRBJ2-7; D call uncertain. This CDR3 contains 13 residues. Germline values: CDR1 MDHEN, CDR2 SYDVKM. This CDR3 reads CASTPLSSDEQYF. DNA of the CDR3: TGTGCCAGCACCCCACTGAGCTCCGACGAGCAGTACTTC.

The genes are TRBV10-1 and TRBJ1-2, with D possibly TRBD1 on 5 matching bases. This CDR3 spans 16 amino acids. V was trimmed by 0 bases and J by 4 bases, leaving 15 bases between them. The germline gives CDR1 WNHNN, CDR2 SYGVQD (reference sequence). The CDR3 nucleotides are TGCGCCAGCAGTGAGTCGATCGGGGGGGACCCCTATGGCTACACCTTC. This codes for CASSESIGGDPYGYTF.

The chain combines TRBV5-1 with TRBJ2-5, with 10 bases identical to TRBD1. The CDR3 is 14 amino acids. Germline V gene sequence: CDR1 SGHRS, CDR2 YFSETQ. Unmatched junction bases numbered 3, after V lost 2 bases and J lost 5 bases. CDR3: CASSLPGQGETQYF. CDR3 DNA: TGCGCCAGCAGCTTACCGGGACAGGGGGAGACCCAGTACTTC. The complete variable domain, with remaining parts taken from reference TRBV5-1 and TRBJ2-5, reads KAGVTQTPRYLIKTRGQQVTLSCSPISGHRSVSWYQQTPGQGLQFLFEYFSETQRNKGNFPGRFSGRQFSNSRSEMNVSTLELGDSALYLCASSLPGQGETQYFGPGTRLLVL.

The rearrangement links TRBV19 to TRBJ2-1; 8 positions agree with TRBD2. Per germline, CDR1 LNHDA and CDR2 SQIVND (reference sequence). CDR3 length: 18 amino acids. V shed 1 base, J shed 7 bases, and the junction held 15 bases outside the gene matches. The chain's CDR3 is CASSIVPGSGIRLNEQFF. As DNA, the CDR3 is TGTGCCAGTAGTATAGTTCCGGGTAGCGGGATACGGTTGAATGAGCAGTTCTTC. The full variable domain, its missing parts supplied by reference TRBV19 and TRBJ2-1, is DGGITQSPKYLFRKEGQNVTLSCEQNLNHDAMYWYRQDPGQGLRLIYYSQIVNDFQKGDIAEGYSVSREKKESFPLTVTSAQKNPTAFYLCASSIVPGSGIRLNEQFFGPGTRLTVL.

The chain couples TRBV7-9 to TRBJ2-7; TRBD1 matches 10 bases. The germline CDR1 and CDR2 sequences are SEHNR and FQNEAQ (reference sequence). This CDR3 spans 16 amino acids. V shed 3 bases and J 5 bases; nucleotides not matched to a gene: 10. CDR3 coding DNA: TGTGCCAGCAGCTTCGGACAGGGGGTAATCGAGAACGAGCAGTACTTC. It specifies CASSFGQGVIENEQYF.

This clone appeared once. This chain connects TRBV3-1 (or the pseudogene TRBV3-2) to TRBJ1-1; D ambiguous. Looked up from germline, CDR1 is LGHDT and CDR2 is YNNKEL (reference sequence). Trimming removed 0 bases from V and 1 base from J, with 9 bases in between. This CDR3 region has 15 residues. The CDR3 here is CASSQDWARNTEAFF. The CDR3 region has the DNA TGTGCCAGCAGCCAAGATTGGGCCAGGAACACTGAAGCTTTCTTT.

This rearrangement joins TRBV29-1 to TRBJ1-1, with unresolved D. CDR1 and CDR2 from the germline V gene are SQVTM and ANQGSEA. The length of the CDR3 is 13 residues. The V gene lost 1 base and the J gene lost 2 bases, with 8 bases spanning the gap. The CDR3 bases are TGCAGCGTTGAAGGGCGGCTAAACACTGAAGCTTTCTTT. This translates into CSVEGRLNTEAFF.

The chain has TRBV18 and TRBJ1-4, with 9 nucleotides matching TRBD1. This CDR3 contains 15 residues. Germline lookup yields CDR1 KGHSH and CDR2 LQKENI. The ends lost 3 bases at V and 8 bases at J; junction bases unmatched: 7. The CDR3 sequence: CASSPGTGKGEKLFF. The CDR3 DNA reads as TGTGCCAGCTCACCGGGGACAGGGAAGGGAGAAAAACTGTTTTTT.

This clone turned up a few times. The V and J genes are TRBV28 and TRBJ1-1; the D is unclear. V dropped 6 bases and J dropped 0 bases, with 11 bases sitting between them. CDR1 and CDR2 (germline): MDHEN, SYDVKM. The length of the CDR3 is 14 residues. In nucleotides, the CDR3 is TGTGCCAGCAGCCCCTGGGCTATGAACACTGAAGCTTTCTTT. As protein: CASSPWAMNTEAFF.